This is a list of T cell receptor beta chains from one sample in a study of cytomegalovirus exposure and HLA in healthy donors. Method: immunoSEQ multiplex PCR; TCRdb's copy keeps in-frame clones and lacks some. The sample carries under 150,000 clones, approximately 78% recorded once. The sequenced sample consisted of PBMCs. The receptors originated from a woman in her thirties or forties in good health and CMV-seronegative. Each CDR3 is given with its conserved first and last residue. The order of the fields is V gene, D gene, clone size, J gene, CDR3 protein, CDR3 DNA. The D gene is left open where the match is weak. Only part of the rows carry a size: once, few, many, or a class if the clone is expanded.

TRBV4-2	TRBD2	NA	TRBJ2-1	CASSQAGTSAPSYNEQFF	TGTGCCAGCAGCCAAGCTGGGACTAGCGCCCCCTCCTACAATGAGCAGTTCTTC
TRBV27	NA	few	TRBJ1-1	CASSLSRNTEAFF	TGTGCCAGCAGTTTATCCAGGAACACTGAAGCTTTCTTT
TRBV6-1	TRBD1	NA	TRBJ2-7	CASRRTGVSYEQYF	TGTGCCAGCAGAAGGACAGGGGTCTCCTACGAGCAGTACTTC
TRBV12-1	NA	NA	TRBJ2-2	CASSFMKARPGELFF	TGTGCCAGCAGCTTTATGAAAGCTCGTCCCGGGGAGCTGTTTTTT
TRBV19	NA	NA	TRBJ1-5	CASSRLTVSNQPQHF	TGTGCCAGTAGTAGATTAACAGTTAGCAATCAGCCCCAGCATTTT
TRBV7-9	TRBD2	NA	TRBJ2-7	CASSLTSGGGEQYF	TGTGCCAGCAGCTTGACTAGCGGTGGCGGCGAGCAGTACTTC
TRBV7-9	NA	NA	TRBJ2-7	CSSSPNAVLFYEQYF	TGTTCCAGCAGCCCAAACGCAGTCCTCTTCTACGAGCAGTACTTC
TRBV9	NA	NA	TRBJ1-2	CASSTPDQYGYTF	TGTGCCAGCAGCACCCCCGATCAGTATGGCTACACCTTC
TRBV7-8	TRBD2	NA	TRBJ2-7	CASSLAPSGRAEGQYF	TGTGCCAGCAGCTTAGCTCCTAGCGGGAGGGCCGAAGGGCAGTACTTC
TRBV7-2	NA	few	TRBJ2-2	CASSLVGGNTGELFF	TGTGCCAGCAGCTTAGTCGGGGGGAACACCGGGGAGCTGTTTTTT
TRBV7-8	TRBD1	few	TRBJ2-7	CASSSFDRVRGYEQYF	TGTGCCAGCAGCTCCTTCGACAGGGTAAGAGGTTACGAGCAGTACTTC
TRBV7-9	TRBD1	NA	TRBJ1-1	CSSSLAVPRQGWTEAFF	TGTTCCAGCAGCTTAGCCGTGCCCCGACAGGGCTGGACTGAAGCTTTCTTT
TRBV5-4	NA	NA	TRBJ2-2	CASSPETVNTGELFF	TGTGCCAGCAGCCCTGAGACAGTAAACACCGGGGAGCTGTTTTTT
TRBV11-2	NA	NA	TRBJ2-3	CASSFYSLGTDTQYF	TGTGCCAGCAGCTTCTACAGCCTCGGCACAGATACGCAGTATTTT
TRBV7-2	TRBD2	NA	TRBJ2-1	CASSSRRLAGGPVWEQFF	TGTGCCAGCAGCTCCCGTCGACTAGCGGGAGGGCCGGTATGGGAGCAGTTCTTC
TRBV5-1	NA	NA	TRBJ2-1	CASSWATNNEQFF	TGCGCCAGCAGTTGGGCTACGAACAATGAGCAGTTCTTC
TRBV19	NA	NA	TRBJ2-7	CASCLGDEQYF	TGTGCCTCCTGCCTAGGCGACGAGCAGTACTTC
TRBV4-3	TRBD1	NA	TRBJ1-1	CASSQDLGRNRGFF	TGCGCCAGCAGCCAAGATTTGGGAAGGAACAGGGGCTTCTTT
TRBV5-6	TRBD2	NA	TRBJ2-1	CASSFVDRGENEQFF	TGTGCCAGCAGCTTTGTGGACCGGGGGGAAAATGAGCAGTTCTTC
TRBV11-2	NA	NA	TRBJ2-7	CASSSPGMWEQYF	TGTGCCAGCAGCTCCCCGGGGATGTGGGAGCAGTACTTC
TRBV18	NA	NA	TRBJ2-7	CASSPSTGYEQYF	TGTGCCAGCTCACCAAGCACTGGCTACGAGCAGTACTTC
TRBV19	NA	NA	TRBJ1-3	CASSFRYGNTIYF	TGTGCCAGTAGTTTTCGTTATGGAAACACCATATATTTT
TRBV5-1	TRBD2	NA	TRBJ2-7	CASGSGGAYEQYF	TGCGCCAGCGGGTCGGGAGGCGCATACGAGCAGTACTTC
TRBV11-2	NA	NA	TRBJ2-7	CASSLSGSYEQYF	TGTGCCAGCAGCTTATCCGGTTCCTACGAGCAGTACTTC
TRBV7-3	TRBD1	NA	TRBJ2-1	CASSSIPGQGVSEQFF	TGTGCCAGCAGCTCTATTCCGGGACAGGGAGTAAGTGAGCAGTTCTTC
TRBV15	NA	NA	TRBJ2-7	CATSRDPFYEQYF	TGTGCCACCAGCAGAGACCCCTTTTACGAGCAGTACTTC
TRBV5-4	TRBD1	NA	TRBJ2-5	CASSLGQGQETQYF	TGTGCCAGCAGCTTGGGACAGGGCCAAGAGACCCAGTACTTC
TRBV7-2	NA	NA	TRBJ2-3	CASSFSGYSTDTQYF	TGTGCCAGCAGCTTCAGCGGATATAGCACAGATACGCAGTATTTT
TRBV6-5	TRBD1	few	TRBJ2-1	CASRGQGGEQFF	TGTGCCAGCAGGGGACAGGGGGGAGAGCAGTTCTTC